Ten or more counts support the clone carrying this TCR beta chain. Its antigen is not known. The TCR beta CDR3 regions underwent amplification using RNA transcripts as the source. The study used the HTBI primer set for a first-round RT-PCR of the TCR CDR3. From the multiplex PCR reads, TCRdb called clonotypes with MiXCR, one entry per CDR3 protein. The sample records approximately 560,000 distinct CDR3 sequences, around 42% being singletons. The hyperthyroidism was newly diagnosed and had lasted under 2 months; the patients were aged 18 to 65. With 2 bases removed from V and 7 bases from J, the gap between germline ends came to 6 bases. This CDR3 is 13 amino acids long. Germline assignment: CDR1 WNHNN and CDR2 SYGVQD (reference sequence). The data originate from a study of T cells in Graves' hyperthyroidism and ophthalmopathy. General study results and limits: Most thyroid clonotypes expanded above 0.001 were also detected in blood.

The gene calls are TRBV10-1 and TRBJ1-6; no clear D gene. Sequences were obtained from peripheral blood or thyroid tissue (not recorded which). The sequence came from a woman younger than 35 with Graves' hyperthyroidism. The CDR3 sequence: CASSEDGNSPLHF. Here the CDR3 DNA reads TGCGCCAGCAGTGAGGACGGAAATTCACCCCTCCACTTT.